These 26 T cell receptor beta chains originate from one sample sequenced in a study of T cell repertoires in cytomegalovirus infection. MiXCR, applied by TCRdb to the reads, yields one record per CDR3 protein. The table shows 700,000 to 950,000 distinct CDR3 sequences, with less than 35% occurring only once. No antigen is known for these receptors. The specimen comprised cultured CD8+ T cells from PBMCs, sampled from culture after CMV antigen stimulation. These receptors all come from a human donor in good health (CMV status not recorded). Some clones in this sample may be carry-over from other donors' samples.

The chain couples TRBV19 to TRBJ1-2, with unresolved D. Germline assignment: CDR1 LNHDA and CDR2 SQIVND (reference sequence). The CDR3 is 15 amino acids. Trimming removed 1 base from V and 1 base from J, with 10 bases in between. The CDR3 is CASSIGGFYNYGYTF. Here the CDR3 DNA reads TGTGCCAGTAGTATAGGCGGGTTTTATAACTATGGCTACACCTTC.

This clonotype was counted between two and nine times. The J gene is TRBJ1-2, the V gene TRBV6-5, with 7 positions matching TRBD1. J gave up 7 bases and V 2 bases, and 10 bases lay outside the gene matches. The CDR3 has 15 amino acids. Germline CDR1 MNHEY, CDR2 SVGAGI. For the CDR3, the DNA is TGTGCCAGCAGTTACACTACAGGGGCCAGAGGTGGCTACACCTTC. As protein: CASSYTTGARGGYTF.

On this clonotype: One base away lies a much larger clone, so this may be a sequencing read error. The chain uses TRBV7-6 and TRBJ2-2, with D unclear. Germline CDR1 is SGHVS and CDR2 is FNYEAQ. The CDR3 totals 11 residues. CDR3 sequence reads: CVSSDSGELFF. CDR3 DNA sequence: TGTGTCAGCAGCGATAGCGGGGAGCTGTTTTTT.

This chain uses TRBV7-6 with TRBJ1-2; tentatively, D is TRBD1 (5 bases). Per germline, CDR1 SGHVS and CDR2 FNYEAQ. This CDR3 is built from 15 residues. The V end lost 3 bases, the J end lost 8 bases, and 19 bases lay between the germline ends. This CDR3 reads CASSLNLGDGSGYTF. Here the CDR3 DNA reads TGTGCCAGCAGCTTGAATTTAGGGGACGGTAGCGGCTACACCTTC.

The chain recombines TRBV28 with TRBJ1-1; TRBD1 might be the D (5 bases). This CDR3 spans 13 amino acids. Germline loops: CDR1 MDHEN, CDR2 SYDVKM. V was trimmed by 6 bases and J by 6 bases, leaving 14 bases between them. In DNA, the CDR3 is TGTGCCAGCAGCCGAGCAGGGAGGGCTGAAGCTTTCTTT. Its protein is CASSRAGRAEAFF.

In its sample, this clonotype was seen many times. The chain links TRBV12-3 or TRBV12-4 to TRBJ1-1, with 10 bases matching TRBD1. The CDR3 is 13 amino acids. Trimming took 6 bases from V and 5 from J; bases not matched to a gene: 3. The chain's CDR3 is CASRRTGGTEAFF. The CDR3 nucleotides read TGTGCCAGCAGGCGGACAGGGGGTACTGAAGCTTTCTTT.

The CDR3, as DNA: TGTGCCAGCAGCCCGAAGCAGGGTTACGATCAGTACGTC. Translation gives CASSPKQGYDQYV. This rearrangement joins TRBV7-9 to TRBJ2-7, with D maybe TRBD1 (5 bases). The germline V gene encodes CDR1 SEHNR and CDR2 FQNEAQ (reference sequence). This CDR3 has 13 amino acids.

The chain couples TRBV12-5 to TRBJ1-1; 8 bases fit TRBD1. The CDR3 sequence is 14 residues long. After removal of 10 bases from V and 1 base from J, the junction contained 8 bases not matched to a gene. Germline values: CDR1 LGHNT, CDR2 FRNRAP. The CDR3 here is CAIRTGRTNTEAFF. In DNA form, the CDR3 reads TGTGCTATTCGGACAGGGCGAACGAACACTGAAGCTTTCTTT.

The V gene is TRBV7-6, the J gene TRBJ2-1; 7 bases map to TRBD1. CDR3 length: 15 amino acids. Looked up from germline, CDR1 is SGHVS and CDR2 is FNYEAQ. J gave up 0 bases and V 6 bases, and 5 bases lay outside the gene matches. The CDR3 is CASRPGQSSYNEQFF. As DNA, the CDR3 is TGTGCCAGCAGGCCGGGACAGAGCTCCTACAATGAGCAGTTCTTC.

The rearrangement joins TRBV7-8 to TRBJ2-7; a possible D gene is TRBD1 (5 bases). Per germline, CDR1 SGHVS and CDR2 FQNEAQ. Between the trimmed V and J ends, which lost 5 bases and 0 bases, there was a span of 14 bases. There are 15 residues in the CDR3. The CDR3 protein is CASSPRDSRSYEQYV. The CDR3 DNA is TGTGCCAGCAGCCCCCGAGACAGTCGCTCCTACGAGCAGTACGTC.

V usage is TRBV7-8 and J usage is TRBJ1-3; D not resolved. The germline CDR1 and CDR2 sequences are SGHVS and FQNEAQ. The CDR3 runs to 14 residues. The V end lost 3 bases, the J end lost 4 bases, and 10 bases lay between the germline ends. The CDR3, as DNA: TGTGCCAGCAGCTTGACCCCGACCGGAAACACCATATATTTT. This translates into CASSLTPTGNTIYF.

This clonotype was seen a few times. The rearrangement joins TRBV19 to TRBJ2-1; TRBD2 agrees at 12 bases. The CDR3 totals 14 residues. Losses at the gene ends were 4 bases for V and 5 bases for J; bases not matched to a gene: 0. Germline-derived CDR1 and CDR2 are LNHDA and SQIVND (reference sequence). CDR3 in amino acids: CASSTSGGDNEQFF. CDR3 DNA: TGTGCCAGTAGTACTAGCGGGGGGGACAATGAGCAGTTCTTC.

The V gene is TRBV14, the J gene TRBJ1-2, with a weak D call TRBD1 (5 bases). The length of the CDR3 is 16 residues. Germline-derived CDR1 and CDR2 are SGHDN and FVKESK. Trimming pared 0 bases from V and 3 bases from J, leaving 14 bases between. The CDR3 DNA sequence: TGTGCCAGCAGCCAAGATCCTCCGGGACGGCACTATGGCTACACCTTC. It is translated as CASSQDPPGRHYGYTF.

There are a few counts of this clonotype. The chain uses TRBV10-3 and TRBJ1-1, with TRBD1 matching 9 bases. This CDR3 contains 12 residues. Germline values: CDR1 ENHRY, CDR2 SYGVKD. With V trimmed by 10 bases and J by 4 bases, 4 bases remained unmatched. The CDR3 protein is CATTGGLTEAFF. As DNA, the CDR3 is TGTGCCACTACAGGGGGCCTCACTGAAGCTTTCTTT.

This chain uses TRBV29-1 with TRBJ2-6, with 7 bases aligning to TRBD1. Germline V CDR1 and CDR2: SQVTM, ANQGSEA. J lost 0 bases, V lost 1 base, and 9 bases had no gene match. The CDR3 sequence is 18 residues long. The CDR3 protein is CSVEGWDRPGSGANVLTF. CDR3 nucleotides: TGCAGCGTTGAAGGATGGGACAGACCTGGCTCTGGGGCCAACGTCCTGACTTTC.

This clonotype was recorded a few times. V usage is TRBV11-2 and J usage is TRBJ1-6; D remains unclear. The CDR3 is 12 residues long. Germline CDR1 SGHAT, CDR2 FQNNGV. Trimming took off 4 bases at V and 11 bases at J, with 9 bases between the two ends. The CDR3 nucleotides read TGTGCCAGCAGCTCCTCGTTCCCACCCCTCCACTTT. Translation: CASSSSFPPLHF. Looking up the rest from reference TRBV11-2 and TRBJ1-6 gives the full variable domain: EAGVAQSPRYKIIEKRQSVAFWCNPISGHATLYWYQQILGQGPKLLIQFQNNGVVDDSQLPKDRFSAERLKGVDSTLKIQPAKLEDSAVYLCASSSSFPPLHFGNGTRLTVT.

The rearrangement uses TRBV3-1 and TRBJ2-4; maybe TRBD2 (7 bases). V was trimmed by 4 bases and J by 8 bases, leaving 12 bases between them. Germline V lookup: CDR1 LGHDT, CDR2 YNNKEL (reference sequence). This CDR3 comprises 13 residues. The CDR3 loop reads CASSLQGGDIQYF. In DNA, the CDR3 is TGTGCCAGCAGCCTACAGGGAGGGGACATTCAGTACTTC.

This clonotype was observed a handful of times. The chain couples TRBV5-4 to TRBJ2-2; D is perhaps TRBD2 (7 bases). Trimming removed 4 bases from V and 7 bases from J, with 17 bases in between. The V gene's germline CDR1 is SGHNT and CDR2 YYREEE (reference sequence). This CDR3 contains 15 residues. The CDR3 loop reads CASSDYGGLVGELFF. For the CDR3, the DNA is TGTGCCAGCAGCGACTACGGGGGGCTTGTCGGGGAGCTGTTTTTT. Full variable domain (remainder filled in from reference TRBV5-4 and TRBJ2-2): ETGVTQSPTHLIKTRGQQVTLRCSSQSGHNTVSWYQQALGQGPQFIFQYYREEENGRGNFPPRFSGLQFPNYSSELNVNALELDDSALYLCASSDYGGLVGELFFGEGSRLTVL.

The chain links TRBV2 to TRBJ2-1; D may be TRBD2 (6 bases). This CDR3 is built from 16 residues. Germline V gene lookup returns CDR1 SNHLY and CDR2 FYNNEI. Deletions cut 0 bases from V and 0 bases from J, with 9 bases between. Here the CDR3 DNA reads TGTGCCAGCAGTGAAGCTGTGGGGGGCTCCTACAATGAGCAGTTCTTC. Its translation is CASSEAVGGSYNEQFF.

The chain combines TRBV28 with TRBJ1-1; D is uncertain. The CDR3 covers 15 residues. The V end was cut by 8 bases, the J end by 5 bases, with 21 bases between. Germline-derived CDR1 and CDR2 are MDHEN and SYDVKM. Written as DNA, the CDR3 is TGTGCCAGCCGAATCCAAAGGGAGAGGCCGACTGAAGCTTTCTTT. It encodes CASRIQRERPTEAFF.

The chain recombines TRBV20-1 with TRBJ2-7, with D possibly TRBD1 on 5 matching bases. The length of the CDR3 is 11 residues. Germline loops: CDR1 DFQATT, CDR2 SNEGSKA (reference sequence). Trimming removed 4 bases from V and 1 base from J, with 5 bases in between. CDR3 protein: CSATGSYEQYF. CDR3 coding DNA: TGCAGTGCTACAGGGTCCTACGAGCAGTACTTC.

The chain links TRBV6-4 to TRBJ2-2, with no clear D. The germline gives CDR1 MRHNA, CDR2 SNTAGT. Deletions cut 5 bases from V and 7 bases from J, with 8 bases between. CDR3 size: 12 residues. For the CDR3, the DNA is TGTGCCAGCAGTCCAGCGAGCGGGGAGCTGTTTTTT. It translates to CASSPASGELFF.

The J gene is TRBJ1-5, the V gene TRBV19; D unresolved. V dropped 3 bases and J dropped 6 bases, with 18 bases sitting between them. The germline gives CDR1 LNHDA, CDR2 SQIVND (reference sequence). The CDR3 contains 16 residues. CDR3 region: CASSMEKEIWVQPQHF. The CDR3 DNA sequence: TGTGCCAGTAGTATGGAGAAGGAAATCTGGGTTCAGCCCCAGCATTTT.

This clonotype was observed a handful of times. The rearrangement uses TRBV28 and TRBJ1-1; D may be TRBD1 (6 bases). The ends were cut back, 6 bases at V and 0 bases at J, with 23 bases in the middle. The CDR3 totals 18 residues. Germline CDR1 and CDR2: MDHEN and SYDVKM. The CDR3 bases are TGTGCCAGCAGCCACGGACTTTACAGGGACTGGGTGAACACTGAAGCTTTCTTT. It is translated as CASSHGLYRDWVNTEAFF. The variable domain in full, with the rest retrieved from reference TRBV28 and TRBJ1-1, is DVKVTQSSRYLVKRTGEKVFLECVQDMDHENMFWYRQDPGLGLRLIYFSYDVKMKEKGDIPEGYSVSREKKERFSLILESASTNQTSMYLCASSHGLYRDWVNTEAFFGQGTRLTVV.

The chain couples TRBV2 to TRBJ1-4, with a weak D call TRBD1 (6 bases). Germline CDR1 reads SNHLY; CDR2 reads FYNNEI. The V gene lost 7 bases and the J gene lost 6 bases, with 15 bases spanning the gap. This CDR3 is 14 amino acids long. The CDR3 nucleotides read TGTGCCAGCACCATAACAGGGACGGATGAAAAACTGTTTTTT. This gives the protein CASTITGTDEKLFF. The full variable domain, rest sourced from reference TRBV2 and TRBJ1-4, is EPEVTQTPSHQVTQMGQEVILRCVPISNHLYFYWYRQILGQKVEFLVSFYNNEISEKSEIFDDQFSVERPDGSNFTLKIRSTKLEDSAMYFCASTITGTDEKLFFGSGTQLSVL.

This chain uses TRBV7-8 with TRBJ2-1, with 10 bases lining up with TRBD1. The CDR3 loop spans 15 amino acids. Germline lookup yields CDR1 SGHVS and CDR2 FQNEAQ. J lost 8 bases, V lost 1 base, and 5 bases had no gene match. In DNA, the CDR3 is TGTGCCAGCAGCTTAGGGGGACAGGGGCTCCATGAGCAGTTCTTC. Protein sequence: CASSLGGQGLHEQFF.